One and the same sample provided the 27 T cell receptor beta chains below, sequenced in a study of OX40 agonist ivuxolimab in advanced cancers. Libraries were constructed by the immunoSEQ multiplex PCR assay. This is the immuneACCESS table as TCRdb keeps it, with only in-frame sequences that have V and J called. A part of the clones is gone; compared with another copy, unresolved V genes explain less than half, and the rest is unexplained. The sample table lists about 16,000 clones, around four fifths of them with a count of one. Approximately 72% of the sample lies in the top ten. This sample comprised CD4+ or CD8+ T cells sorted from blood, obtained in a trial of the OX40 agonist ivuxolimab. Receptor source: an adult with an advanced solid tumor such as melanoma, head and neck, liver or kidney cancer.

The chain joins TRBV25-1 to TRBJ2-7; D is perhaps TRBD2 (6 bases). Deletions cut 6 bases from V and 0 bases from J, with 15 bases between. There are 15 residues in the CDR3. Looked up from germline, CDR1 is MGHDK and CDR2 is SYGVNS. The CDR3 region has the DNA TGTGCCAGCAGCCCAGCTGCGGGAAGCTCCTACGAGCAGTACTTC. Translated: CASSPAAGSSYEQYF.

This sequence joins TRBV12-5 and TRBJ2-5; either TRBD1 or TRBD2 may supply D (5 bases each). The CDR3 length is 12 residues. Between the trimmed V and J ends, which lost 4 bases and 7 bases, there was a span of 10 bases. Per the germline V gene, CDR1 is LGHNT and CDR2 is FRNRAP. Here the CDR3 DNA reads TGTGCTAGTGGTTCCGGGGCGGGGACCCAGTACTTC. Amino acids: CASGSGAGTQYF.

The sample holds one count of this clone. CDR3 in amino acids: CASSLEVGTSTDTQYF. As DNA, the CDR3 is TGTGCCAGCAGCTTAGAAGTCGGCACTAGCACAGATACGCAGTATTTT. This sequence joins TRBV7-6 and TRBJ2-3, with D uncertain. This CDR3 is built from 16 residues. Deletions cut 1 base from V and 0 bases from J, with 11 bases between. Germline V CDR1 and CDR2: SGHVS, FNYEAQ.

The J gene is TRBJ1-5, the V gene TRBV6-1; D is undetermined. V lost 1 base to trimming and J lost 0 bases, with 7 bases between them. CDR3 length: 15 residues. Germline-derived CDR1 and CDR2 are MNHNS and SASEGT. CDR3 residues: CASSEGRISNQPQHF. The CDR3 DNA reads as TGTGCCAGCAGTGAAGGCCGGATTAGCAATCAGCCCCAGCATTTT.

Judged by abundance, this clone is hyperexpanded. V and J are TRBV21-1 and TRBJ2-7; the table assigns TRBD1, which was not confirmed against the DNA. TRBV21-1 corresponds to a pseudogene. The CDR3 is made up of 14 amino acids. The CDR3, as DNA: TGTGCCAGCAGGAGACACATCCGACAGGGGGAGCAGTACTTC. It is translated as CASRRHIRQGEQYF.

This sequence joins TRBV15 and TRBJ1-5; D possibly corresponds to TRBD1 (5 bases). V lost 1 base, J lost 4 bases, and 14 bases lay in between. CDR3 length: 16 amino acids. The germline gives CDR1 LNHNV, CDR2 YYDKDF (reference sequence). Here the CDR3 DNA reads TGTGCCACCAGCAGAGGGGGCGCAAAATGTAATCAGCCCCAGCATTTT. Its protein is CATSRGGAKCNQPQHF.

The chain recombines TRBV2 with TRBJ2-7; D is ambiguous. CDR1 is SNHLY, CDR2 FYNNEI, per germline. V lost 7 bases and J 2 bases, leaving 9 bases between the germline ends. The CDR3 contains 12 residues. The CDR3 here is CASNVQTYEQYF. The CDR3 coding sequence is TGTGCCAGCAACGTACAGACCTACGAGCAGTACTTC. The full variable domain, rest sourced from reference TRBV2 and TRBJ2-7, is EPEVTQTPSHQVTQMGQEVILRCVPISNHLYFYWYRQILGQKVEFLVSFYNNEISEKSEIFDDQFSVERPDGSNFTLKIRSTKLEDSAMYFCASNVQTYEQYFGPGTRLTVT.

The chain links TRBV11-2 to TRBJ2-5; 10 bases match TRBD1. Germline V gene sequence: CDR1 SGHAT, CDR2 FQNNGV. The V segment lost 6 bases and the J segment 3 bases; nucleotides outside the gene matches: 7. The CDR3 runs to 15 residues. Written as DNA, the CDR3 is TGTGCCAGCAGAGACACCGGGACAGGGGAAGAGACCCAGTACTTC. Translated: CASRDTGTGEETQYF.

The rearrangement joins TRBV29-1 to TRBJ2-1; unclear D gene. CDR1 is SQVTM, CDR2 ANQGSEA, per germline. The CDR3 spans 10 residues. Trimming removed 5 bases from V and 6 bases from J, with 5 bases in between. The CDR3 nucleotides are TGCAGCGTTCGGGTCAATGAGCAGTTCTTC. Encoded protein: CSVRVNEQFF.

V is TRBV6-4 and J is TRBJ2-5; 10 nucleotides line up with TRBD1. V lost 8 bases to trimming and J lost 4 bases; unmatched junction nucleotides: 1. This CDR3 is built from 12 residues. Germline CDR1 and CDR2: MRHNA and SNTAGT. CDR3 residues: CASRDRGETQYF. The DNA for the CDR3 is TGTGCCAGCCGGGACAGGGGAGAGACCCAGTACTTC.

The chain combines TRBV5-4 with TRBJ2-5; maybe TRBD2 (7 bases). Germline V gene data show CDR1 as SGHNT and CDR2 as YYREEE (reference sequence). V was shortened by 1 base and J by 5 bases, with 18 bases between the two germline ends. The CDR3 extends over 16 amino acids. The CDR3 loop is CASSLFGGRPRETQYF. In nucleotides, the CDR3 is TGTGCCAGCAGCTTGTTCGGGGGGCGCCCCCGGGAGACCCAGTACTTC.

The gene calls are TRBV19 and TRBJ2-7, with 10 positions matching TRBD1. The CDR3 sequence is 15 residues long. The germline V gene encodes CDR1 LNHDA and CDR2 SQIVND (reference sequence). With 5 bases clipped from V and 4 bases from J, the junction kept 8 bases outside the gene matches. The CDR3 region is CASSPSDRGPYEQYF. The CDR3 DNA reads TGTGCCAGTAGTCCTTCCGACAGGGGGCCGTACGAGCAGTACTTC.

The chain carries TRBV7-9 and TRBJ2-5; D gene unclear. CDR3 length equals 15 residues. V was cut by 2 bases and J by 5 bases, with 15 bases left in between. Per the germline V gene, CDR1 is SEHNR and CDR2 is FQNEAQ (reference sequence). The CDR3 coding sequence is TGTGCCAGCAGCTTAAGTCTAGGAGCTTTGGAGACCCAGTACTTC. Residues: CASSLSLGALETQYF.

The chain employs TRBV5-1 and TRBJ2-2, with D tentatively TRBD1 (6 bases). Trimming took 4 bases from V and 0 from J, leaving 10 bases between them. Germline-derived CDR1 and CDR2 are SGHRS and YFSETQ. This CDR3 has 15 amino acids. CDR3 in DNA: TGCGCCAGCAGCCCAGGGACAACGAACACCGGGGAGCTGTTTTTT. It codes for CASSPGTTNTGELFF.

V and J are TRBV27 and TRBJ2-7; 7 bases agree with TRBD1. The CDR3 covers 13 residues. The V segment lost 2 bases and the J segment 3 bases; nucleotides outside the gene matches: 1. Per germline, CDR1 MNHEY and CDR2 SMNVEV (reference sequence). CDR3 in DNA: TGTGCCAGCAGTTTAAGGGACAGCTACGAGCAGTACTTC. It yields the protein CASSLRDSYEQYF.

This chain joins TRBV7-9 and TRBJ2-7; D ambiguous. This CDR3 is built from 12 residues. V lost 5 bases and J 2 bases, leaving 7 bases between the germline ends. The germline V gene encodes CDR1 SEHNR and CDR2 FQNEAQ (reference sequence). The CDR3 loop reads CASSTGPYEQYF. In DNA, the CDR3 is TGTGCCAGCAGCACCGGGCCCTACGAGCAGTACTTC.

The CDR3 nucleotides read TGTGCCAGTAGTATAGACCGGGACACACAGACCCAGTACTTC. Translating it yields CASSIDRDTQTQYF. The rearrangement joins TRBV19 to TRBJ2-5; possible D gene TRBD1, 6 bases. Looked up from germline, CDR1 is LNHDA and CDR2 is SQIVND (reference sequence). The germline V and J ends were trimmed by 0 bases and 6 bases, with 11 bases remaining between them. This CDR3 is 14 amino acids long.

V and J are TRBV7-2 and TRBJ2-5; D might be TRBD1 or TRBD2, each matching 5 bases. The CDR3 sequence is 14 residues long. Germline loops: CDR1 SGHTA, CDR2 FQGNSA. With 8 bases removed from V and 1 base from J, the gap between germline ends came to 14 bases. The CDR3 sequence is CASGLSGLQETQYF. The CDR3, as DNA: TGTGCCAGCGGACTCTCGGGGCTCCAAGAGACCCAGTACTTC.

The rearrangement links TRBV11-2 to TRBJ2-3; unclear D gene. Germline lookup yields CDR1 SGHAT and CDR2 FQNNGV. V was clipped by 1 base and J by 4 bases, with 9 bases between them. The CDR3 loop spans 14 amino acids. Here the CDR3 reads CASSLAVLPDTQYF. CDR3 nucleotides: TGTGCCAGCAGCTTAGCTGTGTTGCCAGATACGCAGTATTTT.

This clone was counted once. The chain carries TRBV9 and TRBJ2-3; no reliable D call. The CDR3 is made up of 15 amino acids. CDR1 and CDR2 (germline): SGDLS, YYNGEE. The ends were cut back, 3 bases at V and 0 bases at J, with 11 bases in the middle. The CDR3 DNA sequence: TGTGCCAGCAGCGGTTCAGTGGTGAGCACAGATACGCAGTATTTT. As protein: CASSGSVVSTDTQYF.

This clone appeared once. The chain combines TRBV4-1 with TRBJ1-5; 8 bases are a match to TRBD1. Trimming took 1 base from V and 5 from J; bases not matched to a gene: 1. The CDR3 contains 14 residues. CDR1 MGHRA and CDR2 YSYEKL come from the germline V gene. The CDR3 here is CASSQGTGYQPQHF. The DNA for the CDR3 is TGCGCCAGCAGCCAAGGGACAGGGTATCAGCCCCAGCATTTT.

The rearrangement uses TRBV27 and TRBJ2-7; 7 bases line up with TRBD2. The V and J ends lost 3 bases and 6 bases, in that order; junction bases with no gene match: 5. This CDR3 has 13 amino acids. Germline values: CDR1 MNHEY, CDR2 SMNVEV (reference sequence). CDR3 residues: CASSLGGEAEQYF. The CDR3 region has the DNA TGTGCCAGCAGTTTGGGAGGGGAGGCCGAGCAGTACTTC.

The V call is TRBV9, the J call TRBJ1-3; 11 nucleotides agree with TRBD1. The CDR3 totals 16 residues. CDR1 is SGDLS and CDR2 is YYNGEE in the germline V gene. With 3 bases clipped from V and 6 bases from J, the junction kept 8 bases outside the gene matches. This chain's CDR3 is CASSAGQGATLNTIYF. The CDR3 DNA reads as TGTGCCAGCAGCGCAGGACAGGGGGCGACTTTAAACACCATATATTTT.

The rearrangement uses TRBV27 and TRBJ2-1, with no clear D. With 3 bases removed from V and 8 bases from J, the gap between germline ends came to 8 bases. The germline V gene has CDR1 MNHEY and CDR2 SMNVEV (reference sequence). The CDR3 loop spans 12 amino acids. The CDR3, as DNA: TGTGCCAGCAGTTTGGTGGGTGATGAGCAGTTCTTC. This codes for CASSLVGDEQFF.

The chain joins TRBV19 to TRBJ2-7, with 14 bases that match TRBD2. V lost 10 bases to trimming and J lost 6 bases; unmatched junction nucleotides: 8. Germline CDR1 LNHDA, CDR2 SQIVND (reference sequence). The CDR3 runs 14 residues. CDR3 nucleotide sequence: TGTGCCACCTCGGGACTAGCGGGAGTGCGCGAGCAGTACTTC. Translating gives CATSGLAGVREQYF.

The rearrangement links TRBV6-5 to TRBJ1-5; D not certain. Germline V gene lookup returns CDR1 MNHEY and CDR2 SVGAGI. The length of the CDR3 is 15 residues. V lost 6 bases to trimming and J lost 7 bases, with 19 bases between them. For the CDR3, the DNA is TGTGCCAGCAGCCCGGGATACCCGGCGATACAGCCCCAGCATTTT. It yields the protein CASSPGYPAIQPQHF.

This chain joins TRBV7-9 and TRBJ2-7; D is uncertain. This CDR3 contains 15 residues. The germline V and J ends were trimmed by 1 base and 5 bases, with 15 bases remaining between them. Per the germline V gene, CDR1 is SEHNR and CDR2 is FQNEAQ (reference sequence). The CDR3 here is CASSLGVGSLDEQYF. CDR3 DNA sequence: TGTGCCAGCAGCTTAGGGGTCGGCTCCCTCGACGAGCAGTACTTC.